This is a list of T cell receptor beta chains from one sample in a study of blood T cell repertoires in COVID-19. Measured with immunoSEQ multiplex PCR; TCRdb has only the in-frame clones, and not every one. This sample has under 250,000 clones, with about 87% found just once. The sequencing input was peripheral blood. Receptors were obtained from a man aged 25 to 40 with COVID-19, enrolled during active disease. CDR3s include the opening cysteine and the closing phenylalanine or tryptophan.

j_call v_call cdr3_aa
TRBJ1-3 TRBV6-6 CASSSELGNTIYF
TRBJ2-2 TRBV11-3 CASSLEATGGVTGELFF
TRBJ2-7 TRBV19 CASSPTGTSGSIVLYEQYF
TRBJ1-6 TRBV10-2 CASSLAAGGSSYNSPLHF
TRBJ1-5 TRBV6-1 CASSEGAGRGQPQHF
TRBJ1-1 TRBV5-4 CASSLSGRPVEAFF
TRBJ1-1 TRBV6-6 CASRLTGTEAFF
TRBJ2-3 TRBV4-2 CASSQDLKDIGTQYF
TRBJ1-2 TRBV2 CASSGGDYGYTF
TRBJ2-7 TRBV7-3 CASSLAGPAQYF
TRBJ1-3 TRBV7-2 CASSFSPVTSGNTIYF
TRBJ2-2 TRBV19 CATRGTENTGELFF
TRBJ1-2 TRBV5-6 CASSLPEDSNYGYTF
TRBJ2-3 TRBV5-1 CASSPEGTGADTQYF
TRBJ2-1 TRBV27 CASRGLQAGVYNEQFF
TRBJ1-4 TRBV7-3 CASSLTGTGGEKLFF
TRBJ2-7 TRBV5-6 CASSLDHRFSYEQYF
TRBJ2-7 TRBV12-5 CASGYGTLSPYEQYF
TRBJ2-1 TRBV15 CATSHSGSPPYNEQFF
TRBJ1-2 TRBV29-1 CSVGGYGYTF
TRBJ2-2 TRBV28 CASSFLGLAGELFF
TRBJ1-1 TRBV21-1 CASSHRTEQNTEAFF
TRBJ1-2 TRBV12-3/TRBV12-4 CATQGAGYGYTF
TRBJ1-2 TRBV3-1/TRBV3-2 CASSHRGGRGTNYGYTF
TRBJ1-5 TRBV5-8 CASSLDPAGDQPQHF
TRBJ1-4 TRBV12-5 CASGMGTGKLFF
TRBJ1-2 TRBV15 CATSRDLGGNYGYTF
TRBJ1-3 TRBV19 CASSIIQRRSGNTIYF
TRBJ1-3 TRBV24-1 CATSFNGRGCSGNTIYF
TRBJ1-2 TRBV5-6 CASSLDRHYGYTF
TRBJ2-3 TRBV5-1 CASSSGTSGETDTQYF
TRBJ1-1 TRBV29-1 CSADRGVNTEAFF
TRBJ2-1 TRBV4-3 CASSPLVLAGGYNEQFF
TRBJ1-1 TRBV28 CASSGDNGGGTEAFF
TRBJ1-5 TRBV7-2 CASSQQTGVGLNQPQHF
TRBJ2-7 TRBV7-8 CASSLGAIGGGYEQYF
TRBJ2-3 TRBV19 CASSPDTGGTDTQYF
TRBJ2-5 TRBV5-1 CASSFGTPQETQYF
TRBJ1-2 TRBV7-2 CASSLGGAAIYGYTF
TRBJ1-1 TRBV29-1 CSVESRQNTEAFF
TRBJ2-5 TRBV18 CASSPFRLAGEETQYF
TRBJ2-2 TRBV19 CATTAARNTGELFF
TRBJ2-1 TRBV5-6 CASSGQAQGEQFF
TRBJ1-2 TRBV6-1 CASSEAVGQSLDGYTF
TRBJ2-1 TRBV27 CASSPVGERSYNEQFF
TRBJ2-7 TRBV6-5 CASVKQGRGYEQYF
TRBJ1-1 TRBV2 CASTGQMNTEAFF
TRBJ1-4 TRBV19 CATRDRGRTNEKLFF
TRBJ1-2 TRBV6-6 CASSYSGDYGYTF
TRBJ1-1 TRBV24-1 CATSDPRGGGTEAFF
TRBJ1-2 TRBV19 CASTIIGTGDGYTF
TRBJ2-3 TRBV29-1 CSANRDPDTQYF
TRBJ2-3 TRBV27 CASSLLRGSGTDTQYF
TRBJ2-5 TRBV20-1 CSAIQETQYF
TRBJ2-7 TRBV6-5 CASSYGLQGYEQYF